The 27 T cell receptor beta chains listed next were all sequenced from one sample in a study of blood T cell repertoires in COVID-19. Sequencing was performed with immunoSEQ multiplex PCR; in TCRdb, only in-frame clones are kept and a portion is missing. The data show about 44,000 clones, with roughly nine tenths seen just once and less than 20% held by the top ten. The source material was peripheral blood. Source of these receptors: a man between 65 and 85 years old with active COVID-19.

The chain combines TRBV5-4 with TRBJ2-5; TRBD2 matches 9 bases. Germline CDR1 is SGHNT and CDR2 is YYREEE (reference sequence). Trimming took 6 bases from V and 4 from J; bases not matched to a gene: 10. CDR3 length: 15 residues. The CDR3 DNA follows: TGTGCCAGCACCTTATCTAGCGGGGTGTTAGAGACCCAGTACTTC. Its translation is CASTLSSGVLETQYF.

The chain carries TRBV7-9 and TRBJ1-3; 7 nucleotides match TRBD1. This CDR3 region has 15 residues. J was trimmed by 2 bases and V by 3 bases; bases with no gene match: 4. Germline CDR1 is SEHNR and CDR2 is FQNEAQ (reference sequence). Here the CDR3 DNA reads TGTGCCAGCAGCTTTGGAGGGACAGCTGGAAACACCATATATTTT. Encoded protein: CASSFGGTAGNTIYF.

This clone was counted once. This CDR3 is CASSLGQLSYEQYF. The CDR3 coding sequence is TGTGCCAGCAGTTTAGGGCAGCTATCCTACGAGCAGTACTTC. The rearrangement links TRBV27 to TRBJ2-7; D is unclear. The CDR3 runs to 14 residues. V gave up 2 bases and J gave up 1 base, with 9 bases separating them. Looked up from germline, CDR1 is MNHEY and CDR2 is SMNVEV (reference sequence).

CDR3 nucleotide sequence: TGTGCCAGCACTGAGATATCCGGGGCCAACGTCCTGACTTTC. This encodes CASTEISGANVLTF. This sequence joins TRBV19 and TRBJ2-6, with unresolved D. With 9 bases removed from V and 4 bases from J, the gap between germline ends came to 13 bases. The CDR3 covers 14 residues. CDR1 and CDR2 from the germline V gene are LNHDA and SQIVND (reference sequence). Full variable domain (outside the CDR3, taken from reference TRBV19 and TRBJ2-6): DGGITQSPKYLFRKEGQNVTLSCEQNLNHDAMYWYRQDPGQGLRLIYYSQIVNDFQKGDIAEGYSVSREKKESFPLTVTSAQKNPTAFYLCASTEISGANVLTFGAGSRLTVL.

This clone is a singleton in its sample. The gene calls are TRBV7-2 and TRBJ2-7; 9 positions agree with TRBD1. Per the germline V gene, CDR1 is SGHTA and CDR2 is FQGNSA. J was trimmed by 2 bases and V by 2 bases; bases with no gene match: 4. The CDR3 consists of 15 residues. The CDR3 spells CASSLSRDRAYEQYF. The CDR3 nucleotides read TGTGCCAGCAGCTTATCCCGGGACAGGGCCTACGAGCAGTACTTC.

V usage is TRBV28 and J usage is TRBJ2-1; D is perhaps TRBD2 (5 bases). The ends were cut back, 5 bases at V and 4 bases at J, with 12 bases in the middle. The CDR3 consists of 14 residues. Germline CDR1 is MDHEN and CDR2 is SYDVKM. CDR3 loop: CASSVTRGYNEQFF. DNA of the CDR3: TGTGCCAGCAGTGTTACTCGGGGTTACAATGAGCAGTTCTTC.

The chain links TRBV7-8 to TRBJ1-1; TRBD1 matches at 12 bases. The germline V gene encodes CDR1 SGHVS and CDR2 FQNEAQ. The CDR3 covers 16 residues. V was pared by 5 bases and J by 7 bases, with 11 bases of the junction left unmatched. The CDR3 loop is CASSPRRDRGRSEAFF. The CDR3 DNA reads TGTGCCAGCAGCCCCCGCCGGGACAGGGGGCGCAGTGAAGCTTTCTTT.

The chain uses TRBV7-6 and TRBJ2-1, with 8 bases aligning to TRBD2. Germline CDR1 SGHVS, CDR2 FNYEAQ. The length of the CDR3 is 18 residues. J was trimmed by 7 bases and V by 1 base; bases with no gene match: 15. CDR3 sequence reads: CASSLGAGGAVGLNEQFF. The CDR3 DNA is TGTGCCAGCAGCTTAGGAGCCGGGGGGGCGGTAGGATTGAATGAGCAGTTCTTC.

CDR3 in DNA: TGTGCCAGCAGAACCCGCTGGCGGGGGGACTCCTACGAGCAGTACTTC. Translated: CASRTRWRGDSYEQYF. This chain uses TRBV27 with TRBJ2-7; 8 bases are shared with TRBD2. The CDR3 is 16 amino acids. The V gene's germline CDR1 is MNHEY and CDR2 SMNVEV (reference sequence). The V segment lost 6 bases and the J segment 0 bases; nucleotides outside the gene matches: 10.

The chain joins TRBV3-1 (or the pseudogene TRBV3-2) to TRBJ1-6; the D gene is possibly TRBD1 (6 bases). Germline loops: CDR1 LGHDT, CDR2 YNNKEL (reference sequence). V was cut by 5 bases and J by 8 bases, with 10 bases left in between. The CDR3 has 13 amino acids. Here the CDR3 reads CASSIQGDSPLHF. The CDR3 nucleotides read TGTGCCAGCAGCATACAGGGTGATTCACCCCTCCACTTT.

V gene TRBV6-2 or TRBV6-3 combines with J gene TRBJ2-3, with TRBD2 matching 12 bases. The germline V gene encodes CDR1 MNHEY and CDR2 SVGEGT. Trimming at V came to 5 bases and at J to 0 bases, leaving 9 bases not matched to a gene. The CDR3 is 18 residues long. The DNA of the CDR3 is TGTGCCAGCAGTGACACTAGCGGGGGGTTCCCTAGCACAGATACGCAGTATTTT. This translates into CASSDTSGGFPSTDTQYF.

This clone was counted between two and nine times. Germline is not matched at one junction end, which may reflect a read error. CDR3 DNA: TGTGCTAGCAGCTTAGGGGGACAGCTTGTTGAAAAACTGTTTTTT. Translated: CASSLGGQLVEKLFF. J is TRBJ1-4 and V is TRBV7-7, with 7 positions matching TRBD1. Germline CDR1 reads SSHAT; CDR2 reads FNYEAQ (reference sequence). CDR3 length: 15 amino acids.

A note on this clone: Compared with germline, one end of the junction differs, possibly owing to a read error. The chain has TRBV7-7 and TRBJ2-3, with 8 bases that match TRBD2. CDR1 SSHAT and CDR2 FNYEAQ come from the germline V gene (reference sequence). The CDR3 has 15 amino acids. CDR3 DNA: TGTGCTAGCAGCCCTCGGGGGGGAGAATCAGATACGCAGTATTTT. Translated: CASSPRGGESDTQYF.

The V call is TRBV11-2, the J call TRBJ2-3, with D maybe TRBD1 (6 bases). Per the germline V gene, CDR1 is SGHAT and CDR2 is FQNNGV. CDR3 length: 16 residues. Trimming shortened V by 1 base and J by 6 bases, and 17 bases separated the two germline ends. The CDR3 spells CASSLVGDILGDTQYF. The CDR3 bases are TGTGCCAGCAGCTTAGTGGGGGACATCCTCGGGGATACGCAGTATTTT.

CDR3 sequence (DNA): TGTGCCAGCAGTTACCGGGACAGCTACAATGAGCAGTTCTTC. Protein sequence: CASSYRDSYNEQFF. The chain joins TRBV6-6 to TRBJ2-1, with TRBD1 identical over 7 bases. This CDR3 has 14 residues. V was pared by 2 bases and J by 3 bases, with 1 base of the junction left unmatched. Germline CDR1 is MNHNY and CDR2 is SVGAGI (reference sequence).

The chain is built from TRBV12-3 or TRBV12-4 and TRBJ2-7; 7 bases map to TRBD1. The CDR3 spans 13 residues. V lost 5 bases, J lost 3 bases, and 4 bases stayed unmatched. The CDR3 DNA reads TGTGCCAGCAGTACAGGGGAGTACTACGAGCAGTACTTC. Translating it yields CASSTGEYYEQYF.

The chain uses TRBV11-2 and TRBJ2-7; 8 bases match TRBD1. The CDR3 is 12 residues long. J gave up 6 bases and V 7 bases, and 5 bases lay outside the gene matches. CDR1 and CDR2 (germline): SGHAT, FQNNGV. For the CDR3, the DNA is TGTGCCAGCACTGGGACAGGCGGCGAGCAGTACTTC. Its protein is CASTGTGGEQYF.

The chain recombines TRBV28 with TRBJ1-4, with D uncertain. The germline V gene encodes CDR1 MDHEN and CDR2 SYDVKM. Trimming removed 8 bases from V and 0 bases from J, with 13 bases in between. The CDR3 sequence is 15 residues long. CDR3 residues: CASGPHDTTNEKLFF. The DNA of the CDR3 is TGTGCCAGCGGGCCCCACGATACAACTAATGAAAAACTGTTTTTT.

J is TRBJ1-4 and V is TRBV7-9; no firm D call. Per germline, CDR1 SEHNR and CDR2 FQNEAQ (reference sequence). The V end lost 1 base, the J end lost 5 bases, and 11 bases lay between the germline ends. The CDR3 consists of 15 residues. The CDR3, as DNA: TGTGCCAGCAGCTTAGAGTTGGGAGCGAATGAAAAACTGTTTTTT. It translates to CASSLELGANEKLFF.

This clone has a handful of counts. V usage is TRBV6-2 or TRBV6-3 and J usage is TRBJ2-7; the match to TRBD2 covers 7 bases. The germline gives CDR1 MNHEY, CDR2 SVGEGT. The CDR3 extends over 16 amino acids. The V and J ends lost 4 bases and 0 bases, in that order; junction bases with no gene match: 9. This CDR3 is CASSSQMGGNSYEQYF. CDR3 sequence (DNA): TGTGCCAGCAGTTCTCAAATGGGGGGGAACTCCTACGAGCAGTACTTC.

The genes are TRBV5-1 and TRBJ1-4, with TRBD1 matching 7 bases. V lost 4 bases and J lost 3; bases outside the gene matches: 6. Per germline, CDR1 SGHRS and CDR2 YFSETQ. The CDR3 contains 15 residues. The CDR3 DNA reads as TGCGCCAGCAGCAGGCCGGGACAGCCTAATGAAAAACTGTTTTTT. Translation gives CASSRPGQPNEKLFF.

The rearrangement links TRBV5-1 to TRBJ2-2, with 8 positions matching TRBD1. The V segment lost 4 bases and the J segment 4 bases; nucleotides outside the gene matches: 12. The CDR3 is made up of 17 amino acids. Looked up from germline, CDR1 is SGHRS and CDR2 is YFSETQ. The DNA of the CDR3 is TGCGCCAGCAGCGGAGGACCAGGGGGCACGGTCACCGGGGAGCTGTTTTTT. It specifies CASSGGPGGTVTGELFF.

The CDR3 sequence is CASSYPDRNSPLHF. CDR3 bases: TGTGCCAGCAGTTACCCCGACAGGAATTCACCCCTCCACTTT. The chain recombines TRBV6-2 or TRBV6-3 with TRBJ1-6; perhaps TRBD1 as D (6 bases). Looked up from germline, CDR1 is MNHEY and CDR2 is SVGEGT. V gave up 2 bases and J gave up 7 bases, with 9 bases separating them. CDR3 size: 14 residues.

The CDR3 protein is CASTPGGVYLVSGANVLTF. The CDR3 nucleotides read TGCGCCAGCACCCCGGGGGGGGTATATCTCGTCTCTGGGGCCAACGTCCTGACTTTC. The gene calls are TRBV5-1 and TRBJ2-6, with 8 bases matching TRBD2. Germline-derived CDR1 and CDR2 are SGHRS and YFSETQ. The V and J ends lost 6 bases and 0 bases, in that order; junction bases with no gene match: 14. The CDR3 sequence is 19 residues long. The variable domain in full, completed from reference TRBV5-1 and TRBJ2-6, reads KAGVTQTPRYLIKTRGQQVTLSCSPISGHRSVSWYQQTPGQGLQFLFEYFSETQRNKGNFPGRFSGRQFSNSRSEMNVSTLELGDSALYLCASTPGGVYLVSGANVLTFGAGSRLTVL.

This clone has a single count. This chain joins TRBV3-1 (or the pseudogene TRBV3-2) and TRBJ1-4, with a tentative D call TRBD1 (5 bases). The CDR3 has 14 amino acids. V lost 5 bases, J lost 8 bases, and 15 bases lay in between. Germline V lookup: CDR1 LGHDT, CDR2 YNNKEL (reference sequence). The CDR3 bases are TGTGCCAGCAGCTGGTCCGGACAAGGAGAAAAACTGTTTTTT. Translated: CASSWSGQGEKLFF.

The CDR3 is CASSLYAQRNEKLFF. Written as DNA, the CDR3 is TGCGCCAGCAGCTTGTATGCTCAGCGTAATGAAAAACTGTTTTTT. J is TRBJ1-4 and V is TRBV5-1; unclear D gene. The V gene lost 1 base and the J gene lost 4 bases, with 11 bases spanning the gap. The length of the CDR3 is 15 residues. Germline V lookup: CDR1 SGHRS, CDR2 YFSETQ.

The rearrangement uses TRBV5-1 and TRBJ2-3; TRBD2 matches 8 bases. This CDR3 spans 15 amino acids. Germline-derived CDR1 and CDR2 are SGHRS and YFSETQ. V lost 4 bases to trimming and J lost 3 bases; unmatched junction nucleotides: 7. CDR3 in DNA: TGCGCCAGCAGCAACCGGGGGGGCCCAACAGATACGCAGTATTTT. It is translated as CASSNRGGPTDTQYF. Based on the CDR3 plus reference TRBV5-1 and TRBJ2-3, the full variable domain is KAGVTQTPRYLIKTRGQQVTLSCSPISGHRSVSWYQQTPGQGLQFLFEYFSETQRNKGNFPGRFSGRQFSNSRSEMNVSTLELGDSALYLCASSNRGGPTDTQYFGPGTRLTVL.